This is a list of T cell receptor beta chains from one sample in a study of cytomegalovirus exposure and HLA in healthy donors. Assay used: immunoSEQ multiplex PCR; TCRdb lists only in-frame clones, some missing. The top ten hold less than 3.5% of the sample, which has 130,000 to 150,000 clones, 80% to 85% seen once. Source material: PBMCs. The receptors were sampled from a woman in her 30s in good health and CMV-seronegative. Each CDR3 is given with its conserved first and last residue. Fields, in order: D gene, clone size, V gene, J gene, CDR3 DNA, CDR3 protein. The D gene is left open where the match is weak. Size values are once, few and many counts, or a class for expanded clones, and some rows have none.

d_gene: TRBD2
abundance: few
v_gene: TRBV9
j_gene: TRBJ2-3
CDR3nt: TGTGCCAGCAGCGTAGGTGCTAGCGGGGGCCAGACAGATACGCAGTATTTT
CDR3aa: CASSVGASGGQTDTQYF

d_gene: TRBD1
abundance: .
v_gene: TRBV15
j_gene: TRBJ1-5
CDR3nt: TGTGCCACCAAAGACAGGGGGGGTTATAGCAATCAGCCCCAGCATTTT
CDR3aa: CATKDRGGYSNQPQHF

d_gene: .
abundance: .
v_gene: TRBV7-9
j_gene: TRBJ2-5
CDR3nt: TGTGCCAGCAGCCGTCTAGCGTTCGAGACCCAGTACTTC
CDR3aa: CASSRLAFETQYF

d_gene: .
abundance: .
v_gene: TRBV5-4
j_gene: TRBJ2-2
CDR3nt: TGTGCCAGCAGCTTGGACGGGGTTACCGGGGAGCTGTTTTTT
CDR3aa: CASSLDGVTGELFF

d_gene: .
abundance: .
v_gene: TRBV9
j_gene: TRBJ1-3
CDR3nt: TGTGCCAGCAGCGCCCAGGGTAGTGGAAACACCATATATTTT
CDR3aa: CASSAQGSGNTIYF

d_gene: TRBD2
abundance: .
v_gene: TRBV2
j_gene: TRBJ2-5
CDR3nt: TGTGCCAGCAGGGGGGGGGAAGAGACCCAGTACTTC
CDR3aa: CASRGGEETQYF

d_gene: TRBD1
abundance: .
v_gene: TRBV19
j_gene: TRBJ2-3
CDR3nt: TGTGCCAGTAGCAGAATAGGGACAGGGGGAGTTGATACGCAGTATTTT
CDR3aa: CASSRIGTGGVDTQYF

d_gene: .
abundance: .
v_gene: TRBV7-2
j_gene: TRBJ2-2
CDR3nt: TGTGCCAGCAGCTTATGGGGCCCCGACACCGGGGAGCTGTTTTTT
CDR3aa: CASSLWGPDTGELFF

d_gene: .
abundance: .
v_gene: TRBV6-5
j_gene: TRBJ2-5
CDR3nt: TGTGCCAGCAGCAGGCAGGGTGAGACCCAGTACTTC
CDR3aa: CASSRQGETQYF

d_gene: TRBD1
abundance: .
v_gene: TRBV7-6
j_gene: TRBJ2-7
CDR3nt: TGTGCCAGCAGCTTAACCGACAGGGGGATCTACGAGCAGTACTTC
CDR3aa: CASSLTDRGIYEQYF

d_gene: TRBD1
abundance: .
v_gene: TRBV10-3
j_gene: TRBJ2-3
CDR3nt: TGTGCCATCATGACAGGGGGCACAGATACGCAGTATTTT
CDR3aa: CAIMTGGTDTQYF

d_gene: .
abundance: few
v_gene: TRBV6-1
j_gene: TRBJ1-1
CDR3nt: TGTGCCAGCAGTGAAGCGGGGGCGATGAACACTGAAGCTTTCTTT
CDR3aa: CASSEAGAMNTEAFF

d_gene: .
abundance: .
v_gene: TRBV11-3
j_gene: TRBJ2-7
CDR3nt: TGTGCCAGCAGCTCAGTCAACAGCTACGAGCAGTACTTC
CDR3aa: CASSSVNSYEQYF

d_gene: .
abundance: .
v_gene: TRBV30
j_gene: TRBJ2-7
CDR3nt: TGTGCCTGGGCCCCCAGGGGCGAGCAGTACTTC
CDR3aa: CAWAPRGEQYF

d_gene: TRBD1
abundance: .
v_gene: TRBV6-5
j_gene: TRBJ1-4
CDR3nt: TGTGCCAGCAGTTACGGACAGGGCTTTCGGGAAAAACTGTTTTTT
CDR3aa: CASSYGQGFREKLFF

d_gene: .
abundance: .
v_gene: TRBV7-3
j_gene: TRBJ2-3
CDR3nt: TGTGCCAGCAGCGCACAGGGTTACACAGATACGCAGTATTTT
CDR3aa: CASSAQGYTDTQYF

d_gene: .
abundance: .
v_gene: TRBV10-1
j_gene: TRBJ2-2
CDR3nt: TGCGCCAGCAGTGAGTCGACTCGGGGGGAGCTGTTTTTT
CDR3aa: CASSESTRGELFF

d_gene: .
abundance: few
v_gene: TRBV9
j_gene: TRBJ1-1
CDR3nt: TGTGCCAGCAGCGCCAGACACATGAACACTGAAGCTTTCTTT
CDR3aa: CASSARHMNTEAFF

d_gene: .
abundance: .
v_gene: TRBV7-9
j_gene: TRBJ2-1
CDR3nt: TGTGCCAGCAGCTTAGCGCAATTTGGGGGGGGGCACTACAATGAGCAGTTCTTC
CDR3aa: CASSLAQFGGGHYNEQFF

d_gene: TRBD2
abundance: .
v_gene: TRBV27
j_gene: TRBJ2-7
CDR3nt: TGTGCCAGCAGTTTACGGGGAGGGTCCTACGAGCAGTACTTC
CDR3aa: CASSLRGGSYEQYF

d_gene: TRBD1
abundance: .
v_gene: TRBV7-2
j_gene: TRBJ1-1
CDR3nt: TGTGCCAGCAGCTCGGACAGGCTGAACACTGAAGCTTTCTTT
CDR3aa: CASSSDRLNTEAFF

d_gene: .
abundance: .
v_gene: TRBV7-2
j_gene: TRBJ2-7
CDR3nt: TGTGCCAGCAGCTTAGCGTCTCAGGGCGAGGTTAGCAAAACCTTC
CDR3aa: CASSLASQGEVSKTF

d_gene: TRBD2
abundance: .
v_gene: TRBV2
j_gene: TRBJ2-7
CDR3nt: TGTGCCAGCAGTGGGACTAGCGGGTTCCTTACGAGGCAGTACTTC
CDR3aa: CASSGTSGFLTRQYF

d_gene: .
abundance: once
v_gene: TRBV9
j_gene: TRBJ2-3
CDR3nt: TGTGCCAGCAGCGCCAACCCTGTCGGGGTCGGGTGGACAGATACGCAGTATTTT
CDR3aa: CASSANPVGVGWTDTQYF

d_gene: .
abundance: few
v_gene: TRBV5-1
j_gene: TRBJ2-6
CDR3nt: TGCGCCAGCAGCTTGGGGGGGGCTGGGGCCAACGTCCTGACTTTC
CDR3aa: CASSLGGAGANVLTF

d_gene: .
abundance: .
v_gene: TRBV2
j_gene: TRBJ1-1
CDR3nt: TGTGCCAGCAGCTTAAAAAACACTGAAGCTTTCTTT
CDR3aa: CASSLKNTEAFF

d_gene: .
abundance: few
v_gene: TRBV29-1
j_gene: TRBJ2-2
CDR3nt: TGCAGCGTTGTGTTTCCCCCAGGGGAGCTGTTTTTT
CDR3aa: CSVVFPPGELFF

d_gene: .
abundance: .
v_gene: TRBV5-6
j_gene: TRBJ1-2
CDR3nt: TGTGCCAGCAGCTGGGGCGGCGGGAGCGGCTACACCTTC
CDR3aa: CASSWGGGSGYTF

d_gene: TRBD1
abundance: .
v_gene: TRBV4-2
j_gene: TRBJ2-5
CDR3nt: TGTGCCAGCAGCCAAGATGTACGGGACAGGACACAAGAGACCCAGTACTTC
CDR3aa: CASSQDVRDRTQETQYF

d_gene: .
abundance: .
v_gene: TRBV29-1
j_gene: TRBJ2-1
CDR3nt: TGCAGCGGCCCGGCCAGGGGGGATGGCAATGAGCAGTTCTTC
CDR3aa: CSGPARGDGNEQFF

d_gene: .
abundance: .
v_gene: TRBV19
j_gene: TRBJ2-5
CDR3nt: TGTGCCAGTAGTCCTCGGGATCAGGAGACCCAGTACTTC
CDR3aa: CASSPRDQETQYF

d_gene: .
abundance: .
v_gene: TRBV2
j_gene: TRBJ1-4
CDR3nt: TGTGCCAGCAGTGAATTAGGGGCGGAAGTCGGAAAACTGTTTTTT
CDR3aa: CASSELGAEVGKLFF

d_gene: TRBD2
abundance: .
v_gene: TRBV11-2
j_gene: TRBJ2-1
CDR3nt: TGTGCCAGCGCCCACGGGGGAGGGGTTGACTATGAGCAGTTCTTC
CDR3aa: CASAHGGGVDYEQFF

d_gene: TRBD1
abundance: .
v_gene: TRBV6-1
j_gene: TRBJ2-3
CDR3nt: TGTGCCAGCAGTGGATACGGGACAGAAAGCACAGATACGCAGTATTTT
CDR3aa: CASSGYGTESTDTQYF

d_gene: TRBD1
abundance: .
v_gene: TRBV5-6
j_gene: TRBJ1-2
CDR3nt: TGTGCCAGCAGCCCGTACCCGGGACAGGGGGCGCATGGCTACACCTTC
CDR3aa: CASSPYPGQGAHGYTF

d_gene: .
abundance: .
v_gene: TRBV6-1
j_gene: TRBJ2-5
CDR3nt: TGTGCCAGCGGGACACGCCGAGAGACCCAGTACTTC
CDR3aa: CASGTRRETQYF

d_gene: TRBD1
abundance: few
v_gene: TRBV6-1
j_gene: TRBJ2-7
CDR3nt: TGTGCCAGCAGTCGGACAGGCTCCTACGAGCAGTACTTC
CDR3aa: CASSRTGSYEQYF

d_gene: .
abundance: .
v_gene: TRBV6-5
j_gene: TRBJ2-3
CDR3nt: TGTGCCAGCAGTATGTCCTTCCAGGGCACAGATACGCAGTATTTT
CDR3aa: CASSMSFQGTDTQYF

d_gene: .
abundance: .
v_gene: TRBV5-1
j_gene: TRBJ1-1
CDR3nt: TGCGCCAGCAGGAGGGAAGAGGGGAACACTGAAGCTTTCTTT
CDR3aa: CASRREEGNTEAFF

d_gene: .
abundance: few
v_gene: TRBV7-3
j_gene: TRBJ2-6
CDR3nt: TGTGCCAGCAGCTTACTAGCTGGGGCCAACGTCCTGACTTTC
CDR3aa: CASSLLAGANVLTF

d_gene: TRBD2
abundance: .
v_gene: TRBV30
j_gene: TRBJ2-1
CDR3nt: TGTGCCTGGAAGGGGAGGGACAATGAGCAGTTCTTC
CDR3aa: CAWKGRDNEQFF

d_gene: .
abundance: few
v_gene: TRBV4-2
j_gene: TRBJ2-2
CDR3nt: TGTGCCAGCAGCCCCCTTCGGACCGGGACAAACACCGGGGAGCTGTTTTTT
CDR3aa: CASSPLRTGTNTGELFF

d_gene: TRBD1
abundance: .
v_gene: TRBV11-2
j_gene: TRBJ1-2
CDR3nt: TGTGCCAGCAGCACCTACAGGGGGCAAAAGAGACCAAACTATGGCTACACCTTC
CDR3aa: CASSTYRGQKRPNYGYTF

d_gene: .
abundance: .
v_gene: TRBV6-6
j_gene: TRBJ1-3
CDR3nt: TGTGCCAGCAGTTACCGGCCGGGGTCAGGAAACACCATATATTTT
CDR3aa: CASSYRPGSGNTIYF

d_gene: TRBD1
abundance: .
v_gene: TRBV2
j_gene: TRBJ1-1
CDR3nt: TGTGCCAGCAGATGGACAGGGAACACTGAAGCTTTCTTT
CDR3aa: CASRWTGNTEAFF

d_gene: TRBD2
abundance: few
v_gene: TRBV10-3
j_gene: TRBJ2-7
CDR3nt: TGTGCCATCCAATTTAGCGGGGGGTACGAGCAGTACTTC
CDR3aa: CAIQFSGGYEQYF

d_gene: .
abundance: .
v_gene: TRBV7-2
j_gene: TRBJ1-2
CDR3nt: TGTGCCAGCAGCCCTAGCTCCTCAGGGAGGGGGGCCTATGGCTACACCTTC
CDR3aa: CASSPSSSGRGAYGYTF

d_gene: TRBD1
abundance: .
v_gene: TRBV28
j_gene: TRBJ1-1
CDR3nt: TGTGCCAGCAGCCCCCCGACAGGGGCGAACACTGAAGCTTTCTTT
CDR3aa: CASSPPTGANTEAFF

d_gene: TRBD2
abundance: once
v_gene: TRBV30
j_gene: TRBJ2-1
CDR3nt: TGTGCCTGGAGTTTTAGCGGGGGGCTAACCTACAATGAGCAGTTCTTC
CDR3aa: CAWSFSGGLTYNEQFF

d_gene: .
abundance: .
v_gene: TRBV6-5
j_gene: TRBJ2-7
CDR3nt: TGTGCCAGCCGAACAGGGCCAGTAAGCTCCTACGAGCAGTACTTC
CDR3aa: CASRTGPVSSYEQYF

d_gene: TRBD1
abundance: .
v_gene: TRBV7-2
j_gene: TRBJ1-1
CDR3nt: TGTGCCAGCAGCACCTTCCGGGACAGAGAAGCTTTCTTT
CDR3aa: CASSTFRDREAFF

d_gene: TRBD1
abundance: .
v_gene: TRBV7-3
j_gene: TRBJ1-1
CDR3nt: TGTGCCAGCAGCTTAACGGGACAGGGAGGGAACACTGAAGCTTTCTTT
CDR3aa: CASSLTGQGGNTEAFF

d_gene: .
abundance: .
v_gene: TRBV6-9
j_gene: TRBJ2-3
CDR3nt: TGTGCCAGCAGTTCCCTCGCTAGATGCACAGATACGCAGTATTTT
CDR3aa: CASSSLARCTDTQYF

d_gene: TRBD2
abundance: .
v_gene: TRBV19
j_gene: TRBJ2-1
CDR3nt: TGTGCCAGTAGTGTCCTCGCGGGGGGAACGAATGAGCAGTTCTTC
CDR3aa: CASSVLAGGTNEQFF